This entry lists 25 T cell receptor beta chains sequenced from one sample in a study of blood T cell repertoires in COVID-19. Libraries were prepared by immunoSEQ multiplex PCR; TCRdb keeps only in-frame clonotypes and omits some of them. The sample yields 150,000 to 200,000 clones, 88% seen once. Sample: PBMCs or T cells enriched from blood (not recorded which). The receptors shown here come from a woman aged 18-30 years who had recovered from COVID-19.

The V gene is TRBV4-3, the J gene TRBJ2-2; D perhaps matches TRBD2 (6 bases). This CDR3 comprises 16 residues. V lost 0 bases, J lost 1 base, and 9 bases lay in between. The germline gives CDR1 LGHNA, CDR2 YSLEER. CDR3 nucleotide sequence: TGCGCCAGCAGCCAAGATGCGGGGATGAACACCGGGGAGCTGTTTTTT. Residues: CASSQDAGMNTGELFF.

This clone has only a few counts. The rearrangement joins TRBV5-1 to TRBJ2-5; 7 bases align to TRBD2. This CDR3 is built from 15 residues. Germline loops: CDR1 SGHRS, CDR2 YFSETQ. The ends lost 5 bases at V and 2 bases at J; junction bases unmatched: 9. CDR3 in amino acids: CASSLQAGSQETQYF. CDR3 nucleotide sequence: TGCGCCAGCAGTTTGCAAGCGGGATCTCAAGAGACCCAGTACTTC.

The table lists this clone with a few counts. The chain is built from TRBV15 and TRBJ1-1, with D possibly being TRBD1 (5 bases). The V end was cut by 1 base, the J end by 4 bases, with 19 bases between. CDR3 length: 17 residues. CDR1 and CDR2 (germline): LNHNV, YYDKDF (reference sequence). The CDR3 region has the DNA TGTGCCACCAGCAGAGGAGAAGGATCGGGGGATATCACTGAAGCTTTCTTT. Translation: CATSRGEGSGDITEAFF. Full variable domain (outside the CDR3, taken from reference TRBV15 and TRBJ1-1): DAMVIQNPRYQVTQFGKPVTLSCSQTLNHNVMYWYQQKSSQAPKLLFHYYDKDFNNEADTPDNFQSRRPNTSFCFLDIRSPGLGDTAMYLCATSRGEGSGDITEAFFGQGTRLTVV.

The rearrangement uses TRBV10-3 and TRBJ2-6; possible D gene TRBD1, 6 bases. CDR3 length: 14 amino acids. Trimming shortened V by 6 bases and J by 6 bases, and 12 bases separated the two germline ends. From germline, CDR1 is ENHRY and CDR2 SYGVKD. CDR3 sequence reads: CAIRITGLANVLTF. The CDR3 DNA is TGTGCCATCAGAATCACAGGGCTGGCCAACGTCCTGACTTTC.

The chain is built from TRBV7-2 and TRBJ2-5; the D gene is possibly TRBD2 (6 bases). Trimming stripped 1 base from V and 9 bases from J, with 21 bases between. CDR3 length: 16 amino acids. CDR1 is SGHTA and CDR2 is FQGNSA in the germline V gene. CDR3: CASSLGAVRGPGAQYF. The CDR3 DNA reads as TGTGCCAGCAGCTTAGGTGCCGTCCGGGGACCGGGGGCCCAGTACTTC.

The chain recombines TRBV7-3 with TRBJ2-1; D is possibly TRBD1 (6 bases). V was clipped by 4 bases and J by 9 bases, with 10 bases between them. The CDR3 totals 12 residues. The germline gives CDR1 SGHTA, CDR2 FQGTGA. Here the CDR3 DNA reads TGTGCCAGCAGCTCTCAGACAGGTGAGCAGTTCTTC. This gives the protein CASSSQTGEQFF.

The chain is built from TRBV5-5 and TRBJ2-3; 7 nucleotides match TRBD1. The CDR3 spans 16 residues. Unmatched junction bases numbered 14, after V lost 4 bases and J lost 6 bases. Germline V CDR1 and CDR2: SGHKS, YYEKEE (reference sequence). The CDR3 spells CASSGTAIRTWDTQYF. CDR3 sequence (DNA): TGTGCCAGCAGCGGGACAGCAATCCGAACGTGGGATACGCAGTATTTT. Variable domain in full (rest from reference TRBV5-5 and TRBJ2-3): DAGVTQSPTHLIKTRGQQVTLRCSPISGHKSVSWYQQVLGQGPQFIFQYYEKEERGRGNFPDRFSARQFPNYSSELNVNALLLGDSALYLCASSGTAIRTWDTQYFGPGTRLTVL.

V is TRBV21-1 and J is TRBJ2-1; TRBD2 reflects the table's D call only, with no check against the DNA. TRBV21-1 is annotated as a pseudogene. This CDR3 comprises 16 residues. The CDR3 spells CASSKKPGLAGNEQFF. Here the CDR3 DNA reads TGTGCCAGCAGCAAAAAACCTGGACTAGCGGGGAATGAGCAGTTCTTC.

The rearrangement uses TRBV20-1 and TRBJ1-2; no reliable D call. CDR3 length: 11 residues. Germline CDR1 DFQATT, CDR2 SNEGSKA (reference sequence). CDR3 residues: CKSRENYGYTF. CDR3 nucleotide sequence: TGCAAGTCGCGGGAAAACTATGGCTACACCTTC.

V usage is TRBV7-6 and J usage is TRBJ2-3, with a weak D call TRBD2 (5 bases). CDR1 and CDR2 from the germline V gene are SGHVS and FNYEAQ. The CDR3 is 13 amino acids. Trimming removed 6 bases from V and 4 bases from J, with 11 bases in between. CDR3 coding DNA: TGTGCCAGCAGACTAGACTACGCAGATACGCAGTATTTT. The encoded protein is CASRLDYADTQYF.

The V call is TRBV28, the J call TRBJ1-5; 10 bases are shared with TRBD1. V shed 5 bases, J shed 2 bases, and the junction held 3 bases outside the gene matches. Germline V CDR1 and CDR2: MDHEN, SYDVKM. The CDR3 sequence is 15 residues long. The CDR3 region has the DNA TGTGCCAGCAGTAGGACAGGGGGACGCAATCAGCCCCAGCATTTT. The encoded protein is CASSRTGGRNQPQHF.

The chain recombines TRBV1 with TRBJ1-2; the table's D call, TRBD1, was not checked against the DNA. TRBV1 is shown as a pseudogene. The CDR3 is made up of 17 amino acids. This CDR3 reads CTSSQAGRGRSGYGYTF. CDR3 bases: TGCACCAGCAGCCAAGCCGGCAGGGGGCGTTCCGGCTATGGCTACACCTTC.

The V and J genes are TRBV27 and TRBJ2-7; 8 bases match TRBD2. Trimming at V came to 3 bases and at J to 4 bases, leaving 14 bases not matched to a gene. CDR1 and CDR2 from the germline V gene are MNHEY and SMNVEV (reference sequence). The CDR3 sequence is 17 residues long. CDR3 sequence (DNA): TGTGCCAGCAGTTTGACCCTCGGGGGGGTCGTCGCTTACGAGCAGTACTTC. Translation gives CASSLTLGGVVAYEQYF.

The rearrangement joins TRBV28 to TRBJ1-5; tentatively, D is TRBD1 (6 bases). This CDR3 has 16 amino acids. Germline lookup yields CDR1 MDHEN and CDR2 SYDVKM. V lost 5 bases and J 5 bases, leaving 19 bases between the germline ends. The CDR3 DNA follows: TGTGCCAGCAGTAGACAGGTCCCGTCCCTTGATCAGCCCCAGCATTTT. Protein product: CASSRQVPSLDQPQHF.

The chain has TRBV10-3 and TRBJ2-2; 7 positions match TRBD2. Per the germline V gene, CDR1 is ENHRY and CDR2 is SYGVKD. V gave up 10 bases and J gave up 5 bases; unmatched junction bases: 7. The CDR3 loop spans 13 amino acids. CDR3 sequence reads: CATGGSNTGELFF. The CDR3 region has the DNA TGTGCCACCGGGGGGAGTAATACCGGGGAGCTGTTTTTT.

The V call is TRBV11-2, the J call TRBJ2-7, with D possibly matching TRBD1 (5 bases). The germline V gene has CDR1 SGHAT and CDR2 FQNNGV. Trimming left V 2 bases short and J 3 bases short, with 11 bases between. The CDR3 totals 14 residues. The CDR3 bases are TGTGCCAGCAGCTTATGGCAGGACAACTACGAGCAGTACTTC. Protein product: CASSLWQDNYEQYF.

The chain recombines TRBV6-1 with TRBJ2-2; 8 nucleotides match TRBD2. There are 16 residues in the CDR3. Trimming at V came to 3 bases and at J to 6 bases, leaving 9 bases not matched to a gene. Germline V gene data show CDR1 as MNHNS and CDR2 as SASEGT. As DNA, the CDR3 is TGTGCCAGCAGTGATTTTGTCGGGAGGGGCGCCGGGGAGCTGTTTTTT. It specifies CASSDFVGRGAGELFF.

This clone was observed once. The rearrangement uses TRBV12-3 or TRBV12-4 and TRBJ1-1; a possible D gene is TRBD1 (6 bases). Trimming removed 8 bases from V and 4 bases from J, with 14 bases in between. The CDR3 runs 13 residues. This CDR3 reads CASLRQVFTEAFF. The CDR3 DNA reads TGTGCCAGCCTAAGACAGGTGTTCACTGAAGCTTTCTTT.

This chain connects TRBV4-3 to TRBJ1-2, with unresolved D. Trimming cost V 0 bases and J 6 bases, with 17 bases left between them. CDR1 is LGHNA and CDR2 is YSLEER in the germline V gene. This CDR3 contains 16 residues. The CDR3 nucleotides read TGCGCCAGCAGCCAAGACAGACGGGGTCGGATAAATGGCTACACCTTC. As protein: CASSQDRRGRINGYTF.

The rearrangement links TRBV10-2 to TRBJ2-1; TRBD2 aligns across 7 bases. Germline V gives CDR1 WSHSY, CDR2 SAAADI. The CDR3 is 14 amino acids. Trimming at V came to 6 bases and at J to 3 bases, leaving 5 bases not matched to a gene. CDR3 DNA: TGCGCCAGCAGGGAAGCGGGATTCTACAATGAGCAGTTCTTC. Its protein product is CASREAGFYNEQFF.

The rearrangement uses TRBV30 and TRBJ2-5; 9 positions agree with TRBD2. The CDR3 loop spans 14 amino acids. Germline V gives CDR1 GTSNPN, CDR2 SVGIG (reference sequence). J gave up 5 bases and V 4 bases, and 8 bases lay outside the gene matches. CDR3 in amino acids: CAWKPGLALETQYF. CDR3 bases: TGTGCCTGGAAACCGGGACTAGCTTTGGAGACCCAGTACTTC. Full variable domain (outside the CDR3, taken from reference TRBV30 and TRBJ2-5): SQTIHQWPATLVQPVGSPLSLECTVEGTSNPNLYWYRQAAGRGLQLLFYSVGIGQISSEVPQNLSASRPQDRQFILSSKKLLLSDSGFYLCAWKPGLALETQYFGPGTRLLVL.

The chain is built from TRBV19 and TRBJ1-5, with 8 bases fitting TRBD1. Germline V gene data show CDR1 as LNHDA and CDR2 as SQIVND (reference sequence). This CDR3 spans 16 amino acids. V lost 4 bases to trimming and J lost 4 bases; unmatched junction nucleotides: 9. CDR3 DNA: TGTGCCAGTAGTACATCGGACAGGGATAGGAATCAGCCCCAGCATTTT. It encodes CASSTSDRDRNQPQHF.

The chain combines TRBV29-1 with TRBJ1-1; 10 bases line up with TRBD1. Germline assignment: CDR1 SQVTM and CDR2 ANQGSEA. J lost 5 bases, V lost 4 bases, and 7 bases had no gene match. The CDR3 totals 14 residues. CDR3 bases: TGCAGCGTTGCCGGGACAGGGGTGGTGACTGAAGCTTTCTTT. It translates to CSVAGTGVVTEAFF.

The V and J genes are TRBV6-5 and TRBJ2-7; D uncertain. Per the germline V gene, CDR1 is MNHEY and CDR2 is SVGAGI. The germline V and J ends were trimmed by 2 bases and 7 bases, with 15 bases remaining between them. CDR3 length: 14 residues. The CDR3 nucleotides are TGTGCCAGCAGTTACCTAGATTCTACGGTTGAGCAGTACTTC. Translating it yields CASSYLDSTVEQYF.

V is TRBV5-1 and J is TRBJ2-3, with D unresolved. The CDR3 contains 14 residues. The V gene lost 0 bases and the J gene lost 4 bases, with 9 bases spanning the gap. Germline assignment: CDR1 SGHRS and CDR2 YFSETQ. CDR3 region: CASSLGAASDTQYF. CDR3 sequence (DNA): TGCGCCAGCAGCTTGGGGGCAGCCTCAGATACGCAGTATTTT.